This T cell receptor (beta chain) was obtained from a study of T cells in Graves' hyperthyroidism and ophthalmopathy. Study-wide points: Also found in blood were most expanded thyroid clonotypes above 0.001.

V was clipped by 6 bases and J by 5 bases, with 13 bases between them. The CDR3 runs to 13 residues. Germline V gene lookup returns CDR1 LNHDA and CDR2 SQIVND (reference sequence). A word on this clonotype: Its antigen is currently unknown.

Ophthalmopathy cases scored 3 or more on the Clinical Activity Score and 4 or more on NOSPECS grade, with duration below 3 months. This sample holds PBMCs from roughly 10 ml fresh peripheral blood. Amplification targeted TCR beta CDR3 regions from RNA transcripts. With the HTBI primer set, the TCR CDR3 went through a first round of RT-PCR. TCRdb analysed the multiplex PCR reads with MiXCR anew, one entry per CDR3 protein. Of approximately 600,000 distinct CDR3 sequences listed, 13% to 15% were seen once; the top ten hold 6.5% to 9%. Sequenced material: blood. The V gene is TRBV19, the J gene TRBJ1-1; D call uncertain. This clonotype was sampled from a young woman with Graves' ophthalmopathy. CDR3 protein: CASSETEMTEAFF. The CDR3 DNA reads TGTGCCAGTAGCGAGACCGAAATGACTGAAGCTTTCTTT. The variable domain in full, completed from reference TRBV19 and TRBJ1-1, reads DGGITQSPKYLFRKEGQNVTLSCEQNLNHDAMYWYRQDPGQGLRLIYYSQIVNDFQKGDIAEGYSVSREKKESFPLTVTSAQKNPTAFYLCASSETEMTEAFFGQGTRLTVV.